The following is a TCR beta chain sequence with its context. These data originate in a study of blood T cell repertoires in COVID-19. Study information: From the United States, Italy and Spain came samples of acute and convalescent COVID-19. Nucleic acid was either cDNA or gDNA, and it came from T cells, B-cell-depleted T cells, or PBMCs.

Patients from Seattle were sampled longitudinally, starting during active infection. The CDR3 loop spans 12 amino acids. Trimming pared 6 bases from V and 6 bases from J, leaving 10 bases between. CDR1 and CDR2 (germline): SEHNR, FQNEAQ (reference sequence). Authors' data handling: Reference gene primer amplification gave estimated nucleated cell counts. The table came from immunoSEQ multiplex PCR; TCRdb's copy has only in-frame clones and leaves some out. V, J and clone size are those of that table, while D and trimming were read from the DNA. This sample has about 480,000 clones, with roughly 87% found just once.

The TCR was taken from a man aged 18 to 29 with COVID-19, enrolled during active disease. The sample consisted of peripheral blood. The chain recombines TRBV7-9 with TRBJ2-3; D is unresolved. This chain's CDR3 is CASSPGFDTQYF. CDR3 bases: TGTGCCAGCAGTCCCGGGTTTGATACGCAGTATTTT.